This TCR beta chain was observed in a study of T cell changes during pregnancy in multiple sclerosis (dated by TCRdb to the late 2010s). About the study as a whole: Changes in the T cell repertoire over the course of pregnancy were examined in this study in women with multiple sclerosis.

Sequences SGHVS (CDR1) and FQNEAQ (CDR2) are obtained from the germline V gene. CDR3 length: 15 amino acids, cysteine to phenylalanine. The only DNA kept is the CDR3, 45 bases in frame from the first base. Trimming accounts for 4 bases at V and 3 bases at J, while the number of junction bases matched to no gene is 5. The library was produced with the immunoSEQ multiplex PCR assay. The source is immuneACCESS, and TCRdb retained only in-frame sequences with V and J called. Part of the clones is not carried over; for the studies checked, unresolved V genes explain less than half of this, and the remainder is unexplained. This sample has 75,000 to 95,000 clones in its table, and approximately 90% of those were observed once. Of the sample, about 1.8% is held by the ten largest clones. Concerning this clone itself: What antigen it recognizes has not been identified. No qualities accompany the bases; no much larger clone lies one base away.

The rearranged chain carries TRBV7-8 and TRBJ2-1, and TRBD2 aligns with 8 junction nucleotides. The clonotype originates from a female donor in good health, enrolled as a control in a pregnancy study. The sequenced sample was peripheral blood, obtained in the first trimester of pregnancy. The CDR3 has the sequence CASSSRGALYNEQFF. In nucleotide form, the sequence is TGTGCCAGCAGCTCGCGGGGGGCCCTCTACAATGAGCAGTTCTTC.